The 14 T cell receptor beta chains presented below share a single source sample, sequenced in a study of CD8 T cells in Susac syndrome. It was with random hexamers that 0.5 to 1 ug RNA was reverse transcribed. TCRdb re-called the immunoSEQ multiplex PCR reads with MiXCR, one entry per CDR3 protein. This table holds 77,000 or so distinct CDR3 sequences, roughly 91% found once. Sequenced input: CD4+ T cells from PBMCs. These TCRs come from a human donor with Susac syndrome.

The V call is TRBV20-1, the J call TRBJ2-2; the D gene is possibly TRBD2 (5 bases). The CDR3 runs 17 residues. CDR1 is DFQATT and CDR2 is SNEGSKA in the germline V gene (reference sequence). The germline V and J ends were trimmed by 5 bases and 5 bases, with 24 bases remaining between them. The CDR3 is CSASPTMGSPGTGELFF. The CDR3 DNA reads TGCAGTGCTTCTCCTACAATGGGGAGCCCGGGGACCGGGGAGCTGTTTTTT.

The gene calls are TRBV5-4 and TRBJ1-2, with 7 bases lining up with TRBD1. Trimming took 4 bases from V and 2 from J; bases not matched to a gene: 8. The CDR3 spans 15 residues. The germline V gene encodes CDR1 SGHNT and CDR2 YYREEE (reference sequence). The CDR3 loop is CASSDEKQGNYGYTF. The CDR3 nucleotides read TGTGCCAGCAGCGACGAAAAACAGGGGAACTATGGCTACACCTTC.

This sequence joins TRBV12-3 or TRBV12-4 and TRBJ1-4; D ambiguous. Trimming left V 4 bases short and J 7 bases short, with 7 bases between. The CDR3 runs to 12 residues. As DNA, the CDR3 is TGTGCCAGCAGTTGGGCGGGTGAAAAACTGTTTTTT. This translates into CASSWAGEKLFF.

This chain links TRBV20-1 with TRBJ2-3; D is uncertain. The V end was cut by 6 bases, the J end by 2 bases, with 9 bases between. Germline V gene lookup returns CDR1 DFQATT and CDR2 SNEGSKA (reference sequence). The length of the CDR3 is 12 residues. The CDR3 loop is CSARPPTDTQYF. The CDR3, as DNA: TGCAGTGCCCGGCCCCCCACAGATACGCAGTATTTT.

CDR3 in amino acids: CASSPLPHNEQFF. As DNA, the CDR3 is TGTGCCAGCAGCCCCCTTCCCCACAATGAGCAGTTCTTC. V gene TRBV7-2 combines with J gene TRBJ2-1; no definite D call. This CDR3 has 13 amino acids. V was shortened by 5 bases and J by 5 bases, with 10 bases between the two germline ends. The germline V gene encodes CDR1 SGHTA and CDR2 FQGNSA.

The rearrangement links TRBV19 to TRBJ2-7, with 13 nucleotides matching TRBD2. Germline V CDR1 and CDR2: LNHDA, SQIVND (reference sequence). The CDR3 totals 16 residues. After removal of 4 bases from V and 5 bases from J, the junction contained 8 bases not matched to a gene. CDR3 amino acids: CASSTELAGGLHEQYF. The CDR3 nucleotides are TGTGCCAGTAGTACCGAACTAGCGGGGGGGCTCCACGAGCAGTACTTC.

This clonotype was observed a single time. The CDR3 loop reads CATSIQGHVAETQYF. CDR3 DNA: TGTGCCACCAGCATCCAGGGACATGTTGCAGAGACCCAGTACTTC. The genes are TRBV15 and TRBJ2-5; a possible D gene is TRBD1 (6 bases). The V end lost 4 bases, the J end lost 4 bases, and 16 bases lay between the germline ends. The CDR3 has 15 residues. From germline, CDR1 is LNHNV and CDR2 YYDKDF (reference sequence).

V usage is TRBV6-2 or TRBV6-3 and J usage is TRBJ1-2; D might be TRBD1 (5 bases). This CDR3 has 12 residues. Deletions cut 8 bases from V and 6 bases from J, with 13 bases between. CDR1 and CDR2 (germline): MNHEY, SVGEGT. The CDR3 sequence is CASGGAGNGYTF. The CDR3 DNA reads as TGTGCCAGCGGTGGCGCAGGGAATGGCTACACCTTC.

This clonotype turned up a few times. The V call is TRBV20-1, the J call TRBJ2-7; D is undetermined. The CDR3 runs 17 residues. Per the germline V gene, CDR1 is DFQATT and CDR2 is SNEGSKA (reference sequence). Trimming cost V 6 bases and J 0 bases, with 24 bases left between them. CDR3 bases: TGCAGTGCCCCAGCAAGTAGTTCATCCAGGAGCTCCTACGAGCAGTACTTC. It specifies CSAPASSSSRSSYEQYF.

V and J are TRBV6-5 and TRBJ2-7; D is unclear. Per the germline V gene, CDR1 is MNHEY and CDR2 is SVGAGI. This CDR3 is built from 10 residues. CDR3 coding DNA: TGTGCGGAGAACGGATACGAGCAGTACTTC. Amino acid sequence: CAENGYEQYF.

The chain links TRBV25-1 to TRBJ1-1; tentatively, D is TRBD1 (5 bases). V lost 7 bases and J lost 4, with 19 bases in between. The CDR3 consists of 15 residues. CDR1 and CDR2 (germline): MGHDK, SYGVNS. This CDR3 is CASTLTRRGGTEAFF. In DNA, the CDR3 is TGTGCCAGCACCCTTACCCGGAGGGGAGGCACTGAAGCTTTCTTT.

This chain connects TRBV5-6 to TRBJ2-2, with TRBD2 identical over 8 bases. Germline V gene data show CDR1 as SGHDT and CDR2 as YYEEEE. Losses at the gene ends were 4 bases for V and 3 bases for J; bases not matched to a gene: 5. This CDR3 has 15 residues. CDR3 protein: CASSAAGAYTGELFF. CDR3 bases: TGTGCCAGCAGCGCAGCGGGGGCGTACACCGGGGAGCTGTTTTTT.

This rearrangement joins TRBV5-6 to TRBJ2-5; 7 positions match TRBD1. Trimming cost V 4 bases and J 5 bases; bases outside gene matches: 8. CDR1 and CDR2 (germline): SGHDT, YYEEEE. The CDR3 consists of 14 residues. The CDR3 DNA sequence: TGTGCCAGCAGCCGCGTGACAGGGACGGAGACCCAGTACTTC. Its translation is CASSRVTGTETQYF.

V gene TRBV28 combines with J gene TRBJ2-1; 13 bases agree with TRBD2. V was pared by 5 bases and J by 1 base, with 5 bases of the junction left unmatched. The germline CDR1 and CDR2 sequences are MDHEN and SYDVKM. This CDR3 is 17 amino acids long. CDR3 sequence reads: CASSGLAGVWSYNEQFF. CDR3 sequence (DNA): TGTGCCAGCAGTGGACTAGCGGGAGTTTGGTCCTACAATGAGCAGTTCTTC.